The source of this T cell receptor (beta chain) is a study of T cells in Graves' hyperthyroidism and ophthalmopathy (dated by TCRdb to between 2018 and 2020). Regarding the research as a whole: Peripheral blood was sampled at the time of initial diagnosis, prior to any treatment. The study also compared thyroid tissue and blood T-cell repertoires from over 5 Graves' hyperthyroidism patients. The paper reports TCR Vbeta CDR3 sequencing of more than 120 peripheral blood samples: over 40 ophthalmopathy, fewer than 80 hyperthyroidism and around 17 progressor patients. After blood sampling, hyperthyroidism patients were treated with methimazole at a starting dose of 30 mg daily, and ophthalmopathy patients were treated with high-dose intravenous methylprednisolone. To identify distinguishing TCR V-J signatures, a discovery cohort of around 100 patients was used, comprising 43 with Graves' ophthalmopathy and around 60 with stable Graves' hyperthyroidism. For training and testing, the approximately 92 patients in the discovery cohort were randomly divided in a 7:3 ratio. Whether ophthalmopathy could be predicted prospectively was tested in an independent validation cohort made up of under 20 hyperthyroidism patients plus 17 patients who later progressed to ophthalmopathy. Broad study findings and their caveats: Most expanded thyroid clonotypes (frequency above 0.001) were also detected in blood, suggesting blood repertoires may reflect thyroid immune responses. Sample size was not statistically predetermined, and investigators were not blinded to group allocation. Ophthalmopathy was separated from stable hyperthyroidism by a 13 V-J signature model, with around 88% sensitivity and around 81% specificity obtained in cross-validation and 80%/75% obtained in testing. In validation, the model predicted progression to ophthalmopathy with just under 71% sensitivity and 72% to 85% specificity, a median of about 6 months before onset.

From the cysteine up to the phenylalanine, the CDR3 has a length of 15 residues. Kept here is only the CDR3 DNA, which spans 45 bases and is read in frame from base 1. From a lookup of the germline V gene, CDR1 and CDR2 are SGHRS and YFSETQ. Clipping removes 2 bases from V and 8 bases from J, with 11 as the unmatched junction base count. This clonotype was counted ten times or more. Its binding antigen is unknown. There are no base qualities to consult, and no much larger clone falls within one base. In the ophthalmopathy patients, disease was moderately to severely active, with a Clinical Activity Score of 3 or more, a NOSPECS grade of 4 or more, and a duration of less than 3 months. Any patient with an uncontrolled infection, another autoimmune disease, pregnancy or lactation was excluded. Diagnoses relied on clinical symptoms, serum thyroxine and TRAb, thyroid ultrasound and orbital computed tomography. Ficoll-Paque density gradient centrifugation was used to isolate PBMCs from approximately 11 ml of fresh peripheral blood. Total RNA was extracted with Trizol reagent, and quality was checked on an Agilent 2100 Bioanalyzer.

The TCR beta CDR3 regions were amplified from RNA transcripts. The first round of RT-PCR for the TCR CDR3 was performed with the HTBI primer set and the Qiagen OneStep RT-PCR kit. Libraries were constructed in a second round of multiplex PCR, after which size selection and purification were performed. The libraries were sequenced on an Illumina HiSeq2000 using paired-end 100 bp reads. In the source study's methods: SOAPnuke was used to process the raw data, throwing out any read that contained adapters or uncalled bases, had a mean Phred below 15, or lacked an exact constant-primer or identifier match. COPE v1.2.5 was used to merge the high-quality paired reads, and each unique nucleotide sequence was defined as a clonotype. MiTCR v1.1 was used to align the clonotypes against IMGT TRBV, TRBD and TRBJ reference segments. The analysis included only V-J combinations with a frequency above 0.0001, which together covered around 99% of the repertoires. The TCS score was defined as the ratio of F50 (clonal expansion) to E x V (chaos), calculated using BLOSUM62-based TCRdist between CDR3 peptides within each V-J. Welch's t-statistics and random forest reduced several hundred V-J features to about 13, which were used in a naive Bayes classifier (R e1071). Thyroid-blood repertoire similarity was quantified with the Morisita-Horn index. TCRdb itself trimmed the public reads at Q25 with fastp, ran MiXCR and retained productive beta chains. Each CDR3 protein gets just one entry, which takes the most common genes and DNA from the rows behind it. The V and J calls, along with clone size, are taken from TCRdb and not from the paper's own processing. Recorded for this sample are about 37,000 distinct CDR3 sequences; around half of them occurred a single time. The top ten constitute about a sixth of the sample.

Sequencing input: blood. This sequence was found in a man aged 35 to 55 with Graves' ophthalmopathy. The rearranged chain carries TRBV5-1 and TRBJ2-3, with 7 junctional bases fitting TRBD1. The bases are TGCGCCAGCAGCTTAAGAACAGGGGAAATGGGTACGCAGTATTTT. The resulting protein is CASSLRTGEMGTQYF. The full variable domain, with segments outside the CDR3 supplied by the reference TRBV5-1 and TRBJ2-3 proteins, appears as KAGVTQTPRYLIKTRGQQVTLSCSPISGHRSVSWYQQTPGQGLQFLFEYFSETQRNKGNFPGRFSGRQFSNSRSEMNVSTLELGDSALYLCASSLRTGEMGTQYFGPGTRLTVL.